The entry that follows covers one TCR beta chain sequence. These data are taken from a study of blood T cell repertoires in COVID-19. On the study more broadly: There were acute and convalescent COVID-19 samples, and they came from the United States, Italy and Spain. The analysed material was cDNA or gDNA that came from T cells, B-cell-depleted T cells, or PBMCs.

Sequencing was performed with immunoSEQ multiplex PCR; in TCRdb, only in-frame clones are kept and a portion is missing. The profile shows about 180,000 clones, more than 70% of them singletons. Participant ages covered about 18 to 90 years across about 25 US areas. Germline V CDR1 and CDR2: SGHNT, YYREEE (reference sequence). The CDR3 is made up of 14 amino acids. Trimming removed 1 base from V and 3 bases from J; junction bases left unmatched: 0. This sequence originates from a woman aged 25 to 39 who had recovered from COVID-19. The sample comprised PBMCs or T cells enriched from blood (not recorded which). V usage is TRBV5-4 and J usage is TRBJ2-1, with 8 bases aligning to TRBD2. This chain's CDR3 is CASSLSGSYNEQFF. Here the CDR3 DNA reads TGTGCCAGCAGCTTGAGCGGGAGCTACAATGAGCAGTTCTTC.